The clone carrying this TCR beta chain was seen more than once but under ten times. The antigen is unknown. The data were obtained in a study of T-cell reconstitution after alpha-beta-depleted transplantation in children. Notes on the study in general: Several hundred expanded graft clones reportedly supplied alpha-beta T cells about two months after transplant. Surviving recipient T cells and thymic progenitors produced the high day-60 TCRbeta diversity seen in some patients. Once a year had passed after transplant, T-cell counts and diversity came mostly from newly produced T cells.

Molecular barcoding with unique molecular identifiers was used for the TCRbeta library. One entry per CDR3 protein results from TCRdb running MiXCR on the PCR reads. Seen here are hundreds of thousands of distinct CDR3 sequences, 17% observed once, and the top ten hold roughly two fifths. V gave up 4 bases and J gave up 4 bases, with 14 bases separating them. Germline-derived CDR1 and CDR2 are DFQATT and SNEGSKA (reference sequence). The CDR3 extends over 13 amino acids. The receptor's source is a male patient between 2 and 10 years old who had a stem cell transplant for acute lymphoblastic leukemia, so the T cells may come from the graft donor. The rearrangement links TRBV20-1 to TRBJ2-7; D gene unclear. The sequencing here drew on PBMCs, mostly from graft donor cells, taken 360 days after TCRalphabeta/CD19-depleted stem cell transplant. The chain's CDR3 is CSAKAGLEYEQYF. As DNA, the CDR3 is TGCAGTGCTAAGGCCGGGTTGGAGTACGAGCAGTACTTC.